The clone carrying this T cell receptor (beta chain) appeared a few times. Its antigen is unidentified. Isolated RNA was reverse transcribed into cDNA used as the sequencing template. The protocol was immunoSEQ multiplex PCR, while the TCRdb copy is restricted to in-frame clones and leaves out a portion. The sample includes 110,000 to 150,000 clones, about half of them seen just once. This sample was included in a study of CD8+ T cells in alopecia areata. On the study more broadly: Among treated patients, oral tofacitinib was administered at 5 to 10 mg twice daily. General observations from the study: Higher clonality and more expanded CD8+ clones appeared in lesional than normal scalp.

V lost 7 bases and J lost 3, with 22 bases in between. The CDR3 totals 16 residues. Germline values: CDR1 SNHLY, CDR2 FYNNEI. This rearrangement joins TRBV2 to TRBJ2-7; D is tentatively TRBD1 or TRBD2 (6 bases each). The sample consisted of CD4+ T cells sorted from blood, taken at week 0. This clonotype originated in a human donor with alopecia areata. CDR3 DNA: TGTGCCAGCATGGTCCCAAAAGGGGGGCTTGGCTACGAGCAGTACTTC. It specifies CASMVPKGGLGYEQYF.